This is a list of T cell receptor beta chains from one sample in a study of CD8 T cells in ankylosing spondylitis. TCRdb redid the calling of the 5' RACE reads with MiXCR, one entry per CDR3 protein. The table lists roughly 160,000 distinct CDR3 sequences, around a tenth of them singletons, with almost 30% in the top ten. Sequenced sample: blood, either unsorted or a sorted T cell fraction (not recorded which). These receptor sequences come from a male donor with ankylosing spondylitis or in good health (not recorded which). CDR3s include the opening cysteine and the closing phenylalanine or tryptophan. The D gene is left open where the match is weak. Only some rows state a clone size, as once, few, many or a class for expanded clones.

V	D	size	J	DNA	CDR3
TRBV20-1	-	many	TRBJ1-3	TGCAGTGCCCGATTGCCCTTGGGTGTTGGAAACACCATATATTTT	CSARLPLGVGNTIYF
TRBV28	-	many	TRBJ1-6	TGTGCCAGCAGTTTCCCCCAGGGAGGGTCCTATAATTCACCCCTCCACTTT	CASSFPQGGSYNSPLHF
TRBV5-1	-	-	TRBJ1-1	TGCGCCAGCAGCGGTGACAGTCTCCTGAACACTGAAGCTTTCTTT	CASSGDSLLNTEAFF
TRBV4-3	TRBD1	many	TRBJ2-5	TGCGCCAGCAGCCTACAGACAGGGCGACAAGAGACCCAGTACTTC	CASSLQTGRQETQYF
TRBV6-2/TRBV6-3	-	-	TRBJ2-7	TGTACCAGCAGTTTATCCTACGAGCAGTACTTC	CTSSLSYEQYF
TRBV27	-	many	TRBJ1-1	TGTGCCAGCAGCCGGAACCTCTTGCAGGGAAGGTTCACTGAAGCTTTCTTT	CASSRNLLQGRFTEAFF
TRBV5-1	TRBD1	many	TRBJ1-5	TGCGCCAGCAGCTGGGCGGACAGGAGAAAAAATCAGCCCCAGCATTTT	CASSWADRRKNQPQHF
TRBV20-1	-	many	TRBJ1-5	TGCAGTGCTAGAGATGGTAAGGGGAGTCAGCCCCAGCATTTT	CSARDGKGSQPQHF
TRBV3-1	-	-	TRBJ2-1	TGTGCCAGCAGCCAACAGGGGGGGTATCTGGATGAGCAGTTCTTC	CASSQQGGYLDEQFF
TRBV11-3	-	few	TRBJ2-2	TGTGCCAGCAGCTTAATATTTGCCACCGGGGAGCTGTTTTTT	CASSLIFATGELFF
TRBV27	TRBD1	-	TRBJ2-2	TGTGCCAGTAGAAACCCCGGACAGGGGGTAACCGGGGAGCTGTTTTTT	CASRNPGQGVTGELFF
TRBV3-1	-	many	TRBJ2-7	TGTGCCAGCAGCCAAGACAGAGCTACCTACGAGCAGTACTTC	CASSQDRATYEQYF
TRBV10-3	-	many	TRBJ2-3	TGTGCCATCAGTGAGTTAGCAGCAAGCACAGATACGCAGTATTTT	CAISELAASTDTQYF
TRBV2	-	many	TRBJ2-1	TGTGCCAGCGAGAAAGGAGGGGGCAATGAGCAGTTCTTC	CASEKGGGNEQFF
TRBV20-1	-	-	TRBJ1-1	TGCAGTGCTAGTCTATATTACAGGGAGGACACTGAAGCTTTCTTT	CSASLYYREDTEAFF
TRBV4-1	-	many	TRBJ2-3	TGCGCCAGCAGCCAAGTAGGGGTCGGCAGGGGCCCAGATACGCAGTATTTT	CASSQVGVGRGPDTQYF
TRBV11-2	TRBD1	few	TRBJ2-3	TGTGCCAGCAGCTTAGAACTCCAGGGGGCAACTAGCACAGATACGCAGTATTTT	CASSLELQGATSTDTQYF
TRBV3-1	TRBD2	many	TRBJ2-5	TGTGCCAGCAGCCGGCTAGCGGGGGCCTCCCCTCAAGAGACCCAGTACTTC	CASSRLAGASPQETQYF
TRBV29-1	-	many	TRBJ1-2	TGCAGCGTTGAAGACAGGGACGACTATGGCTACACCTTC	CSVEDRDDYGYTF
TRBV10-3	-	many	TRBJ1-2	TGTGCCATCAGTGAGTCTGAGACAGCCTATGGCTACACCTTC	CAISESETAYGYTF
TRBV12-3/TRBV12-4	TRBD2	many	TRBJ2-1	TGTGCCAGCAGTTTCCGGACTAGCGGGGGGACCCTCACACAAGGGGGCTTCTTC	CASSFRTSGGTLTQGGFF
TRBV6-1	TRBD1	many	TRBJ1-4	TGTGCCAGCGGGACAGGGGTTGGTATTGATGAAAAACTGTTTTTT	CASGTGVGIDEKLFF
TRBV7-2	-	-	TRBJ1-5	TGTGCCAGCAGCTCGTCAGGTTACAATCAGCCCCAGCATTTT	CASSSSGYNQPQHF
TRBV29-1	-	many	TRBJ1-5	TGCAGCGTTGGAGGGACGGAGTATAGCAATCAGCCCCAGCATTTT	CSVGGTEYSNQPQHF
TRBV5-1	TRBD2	few	TRBJ2-3	TGCGCCAGCAGCTCCCTAGCGGAACGAGATACGCAGTATTTT	CASSSLAERDTQYF
TRBV5-1	-	many	TRBJ1-2	TGCGCCAGCAGCTTGGAGCCAGGTCCTAACTATGGCTACACCTTC	CASSLEPGPNYGYTF
TRBV5-1	-	few	TRBJ2-7	TGCGCCAGCAGCTTGGCGGGGTTGGAGGGAGATCACGAGCAGTACTTC	CASSLAGLEGDHEQYF
TRBV12-3/TRBV12-4	-	many	TRBJ1-4	TGTGCCAGCAGTTTGCAATCAGGGCTAGAAAAACTGTTTTTT	CASSLQSGLEKLFF
TRBV6-1	TRBD1	many	TRBJ2-2	TGTGCCAGCACCTACGGGGACAGGGTCACCGGGGAGCTGTTTTTT	CASTYGDRVTGELFF
TRBV12-3/TRBV12-4	TRBD2	many	TRBJ2-2	TGTGCCAGCAGGTCCGGGACTAGCGTGAACACCGGGGAGCTGTTTTTT	CASRSGTSVNTGELFF
TRBV29-1	-	-	TRBJ2-3	TGCAGCGTAGTGACTAGTGGCACAGATACGCAGTATTTT	CSVVTSGTDTQYF
TRBV7-6	-	few	TRBJ2-3	TGTGCCAGCAGCCGCCTCGGTGGACCTAGCACAGATACGCAGTATTTT	CASSRLGGPSTDTQYF
TRBV12-3/TRBV12-4	-	few	TRBJ2-3	TGTGCCAGCAGCCTCGGGCCCGCAGATACGCAGTATTTT	CASSLGPADTQYF
TRBV14	-	many	TRBJ1-3	TGTGCCAGCAGCCGTCGGGAGGGAGTGAAGAACACCATATATTTT	CASSRREGVKNTIYF
TRBV12-3/TRBV12-4	-	many	TRBJ2-5	TGTGCCAGCACCCCCCGCGGTAGAGCCCAAGAGACCCAGTACTTC	CASTPRGRAQETQYF
TRBV20-1	TRBD2	many	TRBJ2-1	TGCAGTGCTCTGAATAGCGGGTTACACAATGAGCAGTTCTTC	CSALNSGLHNEQFF
TRBV5-5	-	many	TRBJ2-2	TGTGCCAGCAGCTTGGGACCCAGCATGAACACCGGGGAGCTGTTTTTT	CASSLGPSMNTGELFF
TRBV9	-	many	TRBJ2-1	TGTGCCAGCAGCGTAGTTGGGGATGAGCAGTTCTTC	CASSVVGDEQFF
TRBV5-1	-	many	TRBJ2-1	TGCGCCAGCAGCTTGGAGGGAGATGAGCAGTTCTTC	CASSLEGDEQFF
TRBV3-1	TRBD2	-	TRBJ2-1	TGTGCCAGCAGCTCGGGACTAGCGCCCAATGAGCAGTTCTTC	CASSSGLAPNEQFF
TRBV6-1	TRBD2	-	TRBJ2-7	TGTGCCAGCAGCCGATTCGGGACTAGCGACTCCGAGCAGTACTTC	CASSRFGTSDSEQYF
TRBV21-1	-	-	TRBJ2-3	TGTGCCAGCAGCAAAGGCCCCCGCCAGGGGGGAGGAGATACGCAGTATTTT	CASSKGPRQGGGDTQYF
TRBV9	-	many	TRBJ2-3	TGTGCCTCCTCCATGGGGGGGGGCCAGACAGATACGCAGTATTTT	CASSMGGGQTDTQYF